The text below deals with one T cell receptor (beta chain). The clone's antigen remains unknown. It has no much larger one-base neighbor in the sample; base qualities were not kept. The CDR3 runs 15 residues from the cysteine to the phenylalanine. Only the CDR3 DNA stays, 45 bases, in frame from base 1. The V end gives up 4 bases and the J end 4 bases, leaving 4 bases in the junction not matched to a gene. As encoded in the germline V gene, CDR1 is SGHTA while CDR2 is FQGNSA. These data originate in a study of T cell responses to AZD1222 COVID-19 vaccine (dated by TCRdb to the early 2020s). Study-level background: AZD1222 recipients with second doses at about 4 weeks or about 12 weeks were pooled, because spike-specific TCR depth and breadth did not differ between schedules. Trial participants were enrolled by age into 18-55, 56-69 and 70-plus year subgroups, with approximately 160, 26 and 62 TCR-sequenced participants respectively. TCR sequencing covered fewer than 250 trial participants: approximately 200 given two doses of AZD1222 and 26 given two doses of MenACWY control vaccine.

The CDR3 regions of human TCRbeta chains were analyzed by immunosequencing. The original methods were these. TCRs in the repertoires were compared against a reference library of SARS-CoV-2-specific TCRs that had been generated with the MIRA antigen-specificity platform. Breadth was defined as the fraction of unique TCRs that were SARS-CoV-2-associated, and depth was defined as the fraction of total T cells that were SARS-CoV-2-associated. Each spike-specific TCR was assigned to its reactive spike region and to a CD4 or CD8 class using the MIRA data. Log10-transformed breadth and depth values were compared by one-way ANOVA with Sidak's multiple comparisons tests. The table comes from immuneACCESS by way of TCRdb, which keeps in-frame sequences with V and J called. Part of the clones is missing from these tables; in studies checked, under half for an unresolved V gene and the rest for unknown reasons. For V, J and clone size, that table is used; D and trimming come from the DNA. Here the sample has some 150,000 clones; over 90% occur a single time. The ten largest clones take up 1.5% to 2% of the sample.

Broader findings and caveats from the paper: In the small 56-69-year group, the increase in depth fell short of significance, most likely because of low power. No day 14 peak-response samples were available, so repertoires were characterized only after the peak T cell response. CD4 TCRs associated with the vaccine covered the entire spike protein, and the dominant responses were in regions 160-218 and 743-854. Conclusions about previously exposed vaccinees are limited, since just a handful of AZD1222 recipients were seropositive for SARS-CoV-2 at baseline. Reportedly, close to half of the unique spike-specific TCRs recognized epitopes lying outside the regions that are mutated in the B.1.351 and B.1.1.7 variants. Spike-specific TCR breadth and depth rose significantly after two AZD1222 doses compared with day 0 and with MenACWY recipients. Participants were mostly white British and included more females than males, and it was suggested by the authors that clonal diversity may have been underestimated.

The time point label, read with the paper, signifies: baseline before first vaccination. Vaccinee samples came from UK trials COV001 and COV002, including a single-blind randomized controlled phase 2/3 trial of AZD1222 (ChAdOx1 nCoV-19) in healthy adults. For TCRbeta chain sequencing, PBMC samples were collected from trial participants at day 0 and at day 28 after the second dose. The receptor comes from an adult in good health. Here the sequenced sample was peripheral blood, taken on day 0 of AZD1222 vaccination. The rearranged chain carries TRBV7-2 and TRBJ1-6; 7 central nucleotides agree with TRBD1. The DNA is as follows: TGTGCCAGCAGCTCCCGGGACAGATATAATTCACCCCTCCACTTT. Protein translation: CASSSRDRYNSPLHF.